The sequence of this T cell receptor (beta chain) was determined in a study of shared clonotypes between healthy human individuals. As defined, naive CD8 cells were CD45RO-negative and positively selected for CCR7, with terminally differentiated effector memory CD45RA+ cells excluded. The CDR3 has 15 amino acids. Per germline, CDR1 SGHTS and CDR2 YDEGEE. Deletions cut 2 bases from V and 6 bases from J, with 14 bases between. Only in-frame clones appear in the TCRdb table, and some are missing; sequencing was by immunoSEQ multiplex PCR. In the table there are 750,000 to 1,000,000 clones, more than 85% of which are singletons.

This TCR was recovered from a man between 25 and 39 years old in good health. Sequences were obtained from naive CD8+ T cells sorted from blood. This chain links TRBV5-8 with TRBJ2-2; perhaps TRBD2 as D (5 bases). The CDR3 nucleotides read TGTGCCAGCAGCTTTTTGGCCAGTAGCGCCGGGGAGCTGTTTTTT. This translates into CASSFLASSAGELFF.